Reported below is one TCR beta chain. The CDR3 has 16 residues. Unmatched junction bases numbered 8, after V lost 6 bases and J lost 2 bases. The germline CDR1 and CDR2 sequences are MNHEY and SVGEGT. As processed by the authors: The authors estimated nucleated cell counts from reference gene primer amplification. Libraries were prepared by immunoSEQ multiplex PCR; TCRdb keeps only in-frame clonotypes and omits some of them. V and J calls and clone size are copied from that table; D and trimming were computed from the DNA. The profile shows some 96,000 clones, 75% to 90% of them singletons. The sample originates from a study of blood T cell repertoires in COVID-19. On the study more broadly: Some COVID-19 samples were acute and others convalescent; all came from the United States, Italy and Spain. PBMCs, B-cell-depleted T cells, or T cells provided the cDNA or gDNA that made up the material.

Specimen: peripheral blood. The rearrangement joins TRBV6-2 or TRBV6-3 to TRBJ1-4; 8 bases agree with TRBD1. The receptor's source is a man at least 80 years old with acute or convalescent COVID-19. The CDR3 region has the DNA TGTGCCAGCAGCTCCCCGGACAGGGACACTAATGAAAAACTGTTTTTT. Translation: CASSSPDRDTNEKLFF.